The text below deals with one T cell receptor (beta chain). Germline values: CDR1 SNHLY, CDR2 FYNNEI. This CDR3 is 16 amino acids long. Trimming removed 7 bases from V and 0 bases from J, with 16 bases in between. This entry comes from a study of T cell responses to AZD1222 COVID-19 vaccine. Libraries were prepared by immunoSEQ multiplex PCR; TCRdb keeps only in-frame clonotypes and omits some of them. The table has around 150,000 clones, around 90% seen once. The source material was peripheral blood, sampled 28 days after the second AZD1222 dose. The chain joins TRBV2 to TRBJ1-3; D might be TRBD1 (5 bases). This receptor was obtained from an adult who received the AZD1222 COVID-19 vaccine. DNA for the CDR3: TGTGCCAGCAACCCCCACCGACAGATCTCTGGAAACACCATATATTTT. Its translation is CASNPHRQISGNTIYF.